Presented here are 22 T cell receptor beta chains from one specimen sequenced in a study of T cell responses to AZD1222 COVID-19 vaccine. Assay: immunoSEQ multiplex PCR; the TCRdb copy retains only in-frame clones and omits some. The sample carries around 110,000 clones, approximately 90% recorded once. The sample consisted of peripheral blood, taken on day 0 of AZD1222 vaccination. These receptors originate from an adult in good health.

The chain employs TRBV7-9 and TRBJ2-3; D gene ambiguous. Germline CDR1 and CDR2: SEHNR and FQNEAQ (reference sequence). With 4 bases removed from V and 2 bases from J, the gap between germline ends came to 10 bases. The CDR3 length is 14 residues. The CDR3 loop reads CASSSPGITDTQYF. The CDR3 bases are TGTGCCAGCAGCTCCCCTGGAATCACAGATACGCAGTATTTT.

The chain has TRBV5-1 and TRBJ2-7; 9 bases map to TRBD1. Germline V gene sequence: CDR1 SGHRS, CDR2 YFSETQ. Trimming at V came to 0 bases and at J to 6 bases, leaving 4 bases not matched to a gene. The CDR3 runs 14 residues. The CDR3 sequence is CASSLGTGVGEQYF. CDR3 DNA: TGCGCCAGCAGCTTGGGGACAGGGGTGGGCGAGCAGTACTTC.

This sequence joins TRBV5-1 and TRBJ2-1; the match to TRBD2 covers 14 bases. V was clipped by 0 bases and J by 6 bases; unmatched bases: 11. The CDR3 spans 19 residues. Germline V CDR1 and CDR2: SGHRS, YFSETQ. CDR3 sequence: CASSLGLAGGPGLGNEQFF. The CDR3 nucleotides are TGCGCCAGCAGCTTGGGACTAGCGGGAGGGCCTGGGTTGGGCAATGAGCAGTTCTTC.

This clone occurred once. CDR3 region: CASSVGQGQISGNQPQHF. CDR3 coding DNA: TGTGCCAGCAGCGTAGGGCAGGGTCAGATTTCAGGCAATCAGCCCCAGCATTTT. V and J are TRBV9 and TRBJ1-5, with a weak D call TRBD1 (5 bases). V gave up 0 bases and J gave up 2 bases, with 18 bases separating them. The CDR3 runs to 18 residues. Germline lookup yields CDR1 SGDLS and CDR2 YYNGEE.

The V gene is TRBV12-3 or TRBV12-4, the J gene TRBJ1-2, with 9 bases matching TRBD1. The CDR3 has 13 amino acids. Trimming removed 7 bases from V and 4 bases from J; junction bases left unmatched: 4. The DNA for the CDR3 is TGTGCCAGCAATACAGGGGGCGGCTATGGCTACACCTTC. It specifies CASNTGGGYGYTF.

A remark on this clone: This specimen includes other DNA sequences encoding the same CDR3. The V and J genes are TRBV18 and TRBJ1-5, with D perhaps TRBD1 (5 bases). Germline V gene sequence: CDR1 KGHSH, CDR2 LQKENI. Trimming cost V 2 bases and J 2 bases, with 7 bases left between them. This CDR3 has 14 amino acids. CDR3 loop: CASSPGAGNQPQHF. For the CDR3, the DNA is TGTGCCAGCTCACCAGGGGCAGGCAATCAGCCCCAGCATTTT.

V is TRBV7-3 and J is TRBJ2-2, with 9 bases that match TRBD1. CDR1 SGHTA and CDR2 FQGTGA come from the germline V gene. CDR3 length: 16 amino acids. V was clipped by 5 bases and J by 3 bases; unmatched bases: 7. The CDR3 nucleotides are TGTGCCAGCAGCCCCACTAGGACAGGGGACACCGGGGAGCTGTTTTTT. Its translation is CASSPTRTGDTGELFF.

The rearrangement links TRBV6-2 or TRBV6-3 to TRBJ2-5, with D perhaps matching TRBD2 (6 bases). CDR1 and CDR2 (germline): MNHEY, SVGEGT. Trimming stripped 6 bases from V and 4 bases from J, with 15 bases between. This CDR3 is built from 14 residues. The CDR3 coding sequence is TGTGCCAGCAGCGGGGCTAGCGTACGAGAGACCCAGTACTTC. The encoded protein is CASSGASVRETQYF.

The chain joins TRBV5-1 to TRBJ1-5; 10 bases line up with TRBD1. Germline V gene sequence: CDR1 SGHRS, CDR2 YFSETQ. The length of the CDR3 is 14 residues. V shed 3 bases and J 8 bases; nucleotides not matched to a gene: 5. CDR3 protein: CASSWGQGNEPQHF. Here the CDR3 DNA reads TGCGCCAGCAGCTGGGGACAGGGGAATGAGCCCCAGCATTTT.

In this sample, this clone turned up once. The CDR3 here is CASSYSSQPNQPQHF. The CDR3 nucleotides read TGTGCCAGCAGTTACTCGTCCCAGCCCAATCAGCCCCAGCATTTT. The chain couples TRBV6-5 to TRBJ1-5; D uncertain. V was clipped by 0 bases and J by 3 bases, with 9 bases between them. The CDR3 runs 15 residues. CDR1 and CDR2 from the germline V gene are MNHEY and SVGAGI.

V is TRBV28 and J is TRBJ1-1; D gene ambiguous. Per the germline V gene, CDR1 is MDHEN and CDR2 is SYDVKM. The length of the CDR3 is 13 residues. Deletions cut 3 bases from V and 9 bases from J, with 14 bases between. Here the CDR3 DNA reads TGTGCCAGCAGTTTTCGGTTCCGGGAAAAAGCTTTCTTT. It codes for CASSFRFREKAFF.

The rearrangement uses TRBV4-2 and TRBJ1-6; D perhaps matches TRBD1 (6 bases). This CDR3 spans 16 amino acids. Germline values: CDR1 LGHNA, CDR2 YNFKEQ. The V and J ends lost 0 bases and 5 bases respectively, with 11 bases between them. The CDR3: CASSQEQGGNNSPLHF. Written as DNA, the CDR3 is TGTGCCAGCAGCCAAGAACAGGGAGGTAATAATTCACCCCTCCACTTT.

The chain couples TRBV6-6 to TRBJ1-5; TRBD1 agrees at 10 bases. V gave up 2 bases and J gave up 4 bases; unmatched junction bases: 2. Germline lookup yields CDR1 MNHNY and CDR2 SVGAGI (reference sequence). The CDR3 loop spans 15 amino acids. The CDR3, as DNA: TGTGCCAGCAGTTACCCGGACAGGGGGAATCAGCCCCAGCATTTT. Protein sequence: CASSYPDRGNQPQHF.

This chain joins TRBV4-1 and TRBJ1-2, with 7 nucleotides matching TRBD1. The CDR3 is 17 residues long. Per the germline V gene, CDR1 is MGHRA and CDR2 is YSYEKL. V shed 4 bases, J shed 4 bases, and the junction held 15 bases outside the gene matches. The CDR3 spells CASSPSRDSWAIYGYTF. Here the CDR3 DNA reads TGCGCCAGCAGCCCGTCCCGGGACAGTTGGGCAATCTATGGCTACACCTTC.

This sequence joins TRBV15 and TRBJ1-5; TRBD1 is a possible D gene (5 bases). The germline gives CDR1 LNHNV, CDR2 YYDKDF (reference sequence). The CDR3 runs 15 residues. V gave up 0 bases and J gave up 6 bases, with 12 bases separating them. The CDR3 DNA reads TGTGCCACCAGCAGAGATAGTGCAGGGAGTCAGCCCCAGCATTTT. The encoded protein is CATSRDSAGSQPQHF.

The chain couples TRBV18 to TRBJ1-2; D is unresolved. The V gene's germline CDR1 is KGHSH and CDR2 LQKENI. V was trimmed by 3 bases and J by 6 bases, leaving 11 bases between them. The CDR3 is 13 amino acids. CDR3 loop: CASSPDPQDGYTF. The CDR3 coding sequence is TGTGCCAGCTCACCGGATCCCCAGGATGGCTACACCTTC.

The V and J genes are TRBV19 and TRBJ2-3; TRBD1 or TRBD2 may be the D gene (5 bases each). The CDR3 has 13 residues. V was clipped by 10 bases and J by 2 bases, with 13 bases between them. Germline CDR1 LNHDA, CDR2 SQIVND (reference sequence). The CDR3 spells CATKDGATDTQYF. DNA for the CDR3: TGTGCCACCAAAGACGGGGCCACAGATACGCAGTATTTT.

This chain joins TRBV4-3 and TRBJ1-1, with D tentatively TRBD1 (5 bases). Trimming stripped 0 bases from V and 5 bases from J, with 13 bases between. The germline V gene encodes CDR1 LGHNA and CDR2 YSLEER. CDR3 length: 15 amino acids. CDR3 in amino acids: CASSQDPGGWTEAFF. In nucleotides, the CDR3 is TGCGCCAGCAGCCAAGATCCGGGGGGTTGGACTGAAGCTTTCTTT.

This rearrangement joins TRBV27 to TRBJ1-4; 7 positions agree with TRBD1. From germline, CDR1 is MNHEY and CDR2 SMNVEV (reference sequence). This CDR3 contains 15 residues. Trimming at V came to 4 bases and at J to 6 bases, leaving 8 bases not matched to a gene. The CDR3 DNA follows: TGTGCCAGCAGTTCCCTTAGGGGGCCAGATGAAAAACTGTTTTTT. Translated: CASSSLRGPDEKLFF.

The rearrangement joins TRBV24-1 to TRBJ1-4, with D possibly TRBD1 on 6 matching bases. Trimming removed 10 bases at V and 0 bases at J, with 14 bases between. Germline CDR1 KGHDR, CDR2 SFDVKD. The CDR3 sequence is 15 residues long. Here the CDR3 reads CATKTGAPTNEKLFF. DNA of the CDR3: TGTGCCACGAAGACGGGGGCCCCAACTAATGAAAAACTGTTTTTT.

The chain employs TRBV7-9 and TRBJ2-2; 7 bases align to TRBD2. The CDR3 runs to 15 residues. Germline lookup yields CDR1 SEHNR and CDR2 FQNEAQ (reference sequence). Trimming cost V 0 bases and J 4 bases; bases outside gene matches: 2. The CDR3 nucleotides are TGTGCCAGCAGCTTAGCAAGGACTAGCACCGGGGAGCTGTTTTTT. It codes for CASSLARTSTGELFF.

The V call is TRBV4-3, the J call TRBJ1-2; TRBD1 matches at 10 bases. The CDR3 contains 15 residues. V lost 4 bases and J lost 2; bases outside the gene matches: 4. Germline V gene sequence: CDR1 LGHNA, CDR2 YSLEER. The DNA of the CDR3 is TGCGCCAGCAGCCCCGGGACAGGGGCGAACTATGGCTACACCTTC. Translation: CASSPGTGANYGYTF.